A single sample gave rise to the 23 T cell receptor beta chains below, sequenced in a study of T cells in Graves' hyperthyroidism and ophthalmopathy. There were TCR beta CDR3 regions amplified from RNA transcripts. The HTBI primer set drove a first-round RT-PCR of the TCR CDR3. TCRdb called the multiplex PCR reads again in MiXCR, with one record for every CDR3 protein. The table includes about 570,000 distinct CDR3 sequences, 13% to 15% detected once. The sequencing sample was made of blood. The receptors were gathered from a woman between 35 and 50 years old with Graves' hyperthyroidism.

This clonotype was picked up a small number of times. The chain joins TRBV9 to TRBJ2-2; no definite D call. The CDR3 runs to 15 residues. Trimming cost V 3 bases and J 5 bases, with 14 bases left between them. From germline, CDR1 is SGDLS and CDR2 YYNGEE. This chain's CDR3 is CASSEGGLRTGELFF. The DNA for the CDR3 is TGTGCCAGCAGCGAGGGTGGGTTGAGAACCGGGGAGCTGTTTTTT.

This clonotype was recorded at least ten times. The genes are TRBV3-1 and TRBJ1-1; perhaps TRBD1 as D (5 bases). V was clipped by 0 bases and J by 1 base, with 12 bases between them. There are 16 residues in the CDR3. Germline V lookup: CDR1 LGHDT, CDR2 YNNKEL (reference sequence). CDR3 residues: CASSQEGEGSNTEAFF. CDR3 DNA sequence: TGTGCCAGCAGCCAAGAGGGGGAAGGATCGAACACTGAAGCTTTCTTT.

This clonotype has only a few counts. The chain couples TRBV6-2 or TRBV6-3 to TRBJ2-5, with 13 bases that match TRBD2. V was pared by 6 bases and J by 5 bases, with 3 bases of the junction left unmatched. Germline V gene lookup returns CDR1 MNHEY and CDR2 SVGEGT. The CDR3 contains 14 residues. The CDR3 DNA sequence: TGTGCCAGCAGATCGGGACTAGCGGGGGAGACCCAGTACTTC. Encoded protein: CASRSGLAGETQYF.

The rearrangement links TRBV11-2 to TRBJ2-5; 10 positions match TRBD2. The CDR3 has 15 amino acids. V was clipped by 5 bases and J by 2 bases; unmatched bases: 5. The germline CDR1 and CDR2 sequences are SGHAT and FQNNGV. The chain's CDR3 is CASSNGLAEQETQYF. The DNA for the CDR3 is TGTGCCAGCAGCAATGGACTAGCGGAGCAAGAGACCCAGTACTTC.

This clonotype appeared many times. The chain has TRBV7-3 and TRBJ2-1; TRBD2 matches 13 bases. This CDR3 is built from 15 residues. Germline lookup yields CDR1 SGHTA and CDR2 FQGTGA. J lost 6 bases, V lost 5 bases, and 4 bases had no gene match. This chain's CDR3 is CASSPGLAGPNEQFF. DNA of the CDR3: TGTGCCAGCAGCCCGGGACTAGCGGGACCCAATGAGCAGTTCTTC. Full variable domain (missing parts from reference TRBV7-3 and TRBJ2-1): GAGVSQTPSNKVTEKGKYVELRCDPISGHTALYWYRQSLGQGPEFLIYFQGTGAADDSGLPNDRFFAVRPEGSVSTLKIQRTERGDSAVYLCASSPGLAGPNEQFFGPGTRLTVL.

This clonotype was observed a handful of times. A read error may explain this, as a much larger clone is one base away. This chain uses TRBV11-3 with TRBJ2-5; TRBD1 matches 7 bases. Germline CDR1 reads SGHNT; CDR2 reads YENEEA. The CDR3 spans 14 residues. DNA for the CDR3: TGTGTCAGCAGCGGAACCAGGGGGCAAGAGACCCAGTACTTC. Translating gives CVSSGTRGQETQYF.

This clonotype was seen only once. This sequence joins TRBV20-1 and TRBJ2-5; 7 bases match TRBD2. Germline CDR1 and CDR2: DFQATT and SNEGSKA (reference sequence). Losses at the gene ends were 0 bases for V and 2 bases for J; bases not matched to a gene: 3. The CDR3 contains 14 residues. The CDR3 loop reads CSARDLSGQETQYF. CDR3 bases: TGCAGTGCTAGAGACCTTAGCGGGCAAGAGACCCAGTACTTC.

This clonotype was counted a few times. V usage is TRBV7-3 and J usage is TRBJ2-2; the match to TRBD2 covers 10 bases. The CDR3 is 18 residues long. Germline V gene sequence: CDR1 SGHTA, CDR2 FQGTGA. The junction had 10 bases not matched to a gene; V was cut back by 5 bases and J by 1 base. The CDR3 sequence is CASSPSSGRARNTGELFF. Here the CDR3 DNA reads TGTGCCAGCAGCCCCTCCAGCGGGAGGGCCAGGAACACCGGGGAGCTGTTTTTT.

This rearrangement joins TRBV12-3 or TRBV12-4 to TRBJ2-1; 9 positions agree with TRBD1. The CDR3 is 17 amino acids. The V gene end was trimmed by 1 base and the J gene end by 6 bases; junction bases not matched to a gene: 10. CDR3 in amino acids: CASSLVPGQGGSNEQFF. CDR3 nucleotides: TGTGCCAGCAGTTTAGTGCCGGGACAGGGTGGTAGCAATGAGCAGTTCTTC.

This clonotype has at least ten counts. The V gene is TRBV11-1, the J gene TRBJ2-1, with TRBD2 identical over 8 bases. Germline CDR1 and CDR2: SGHAT and FQDESV (reference sequence). The CDR3 totals 16 residues. J was trimmed by 0 bases and V by 3 bases; bases with no gene match: 4. For the CDR3, the DNA is TGTGCCAGCAGCTTTACTAGCGGCAGCTCCTACAATGAGCAGTTCTTC. Translation: CASSFTSGSSYNEQFF.

This clonotype came up many times. The rearrangement uses TRBV7-9 and TRBJ2-7; the D gene is possibly TRBD2 (5 bases). Germline V gene lookup returns CDR1 SEHNR and CDR2 FQNEAQ (reference sequence). V was clipped by 6 bases and J by 4 bases, with 10 bases between them. The CDR3 consists of 12 residues. CDR3 amino acids: CASSREAYEQYF. The CDR3 DNA reads TGTGCCAGCAGTCGGGAAGCTTACGAGCAGTACTTC.

This clonotype was observed many times. The rearrangement uses TRBV28 and TRBJ2-1, with D possibly matching TRBD2 (6 bases). Germline-derived CDR1 and CDR2 are MDHEN and SYDVKM. CDR3 length equals 15 residues. The V and J ends lost 5 bases and 0 bases respectively, with 11 bases between them. The DNA of the CDR3 is TGTGCCAGCAGTGCGTCTAGCGACTCCTACAATGAGCAGTTCTTC. This gives the protein CASSASSDSYNEQFF.

This chain uses TRBV4-1 with TRBJ2-1; D gene uncertain. Between the trimmed V and J ends, which lost 0 bases and 1 base, there was a span of 7 bases. CDR1 and CDR2 (germline): MGHRA, YSYEKL. CDR3 size: 15 residues. This chain's CDR3 is CASSQEATSYNEQFF. For the CDR3, the DNA is TGCGCCAGCAGCCAAGAAGCGACTTCCTACAATGAGCAGTTCTTC.

The gene calls are TRBV5-4 and TRBJ2-7; the match to TRBD2 covers 7 bases. The CDR3 extends over 16 amino acids. V shed 0 bases and J 3 bases; nucleotides not matched to a gene: 9. Germline-derived CDR1 and CDR2 are SGHNT and YYREEE (reference sequence). The CDR3 loop reads CASSLAASGASYEQYF. In nucleotides, the CDR3 is TGTGCCAGCAGCTTGGCCGCTAGCGGAGCAAGCTACGAGCAGTACTTC. Full variable domain (missing parts from reference TRBV5-4 and TRBJ2-7): ETGVTQSPTHLIKTRGQQVTLRCSSQSGHNTVSWYQQALGQGPQFIFQYYREEENGRGNFPPRFSGLQFPNYSSELNVNALELDDSALYLCASSLAASGASYEQYFGPGTRLTVT.

This clonotype has a count of ten or more. The J gene is TRBJ2-3, the V gene TRBV10-3; D is undetermined. Trimming cost V 3 bases and J 4 bases, with 11 bases left between them. Germline CDR1 is ENHRY and CDR2 is SYGVKD. The CDR3 length is 14 residues. In nucleotides, the CDR3 is TGTGCCATCAGTGAAGGGTTGTCTGCAGATACGCAGTATTTT. It specifies CAISEGLSADTQYF.

The gene calls are TRBV10-3 and TRBJ2-1, with 7 bases matching TRBD1. CDR1 is ENHRY, CDR2 SYGVKD, per germline. The CDR3 spans 16 residues. V trimming: 4 bases; J trimming: 0 bases; junction bases outside the gene matches: 6. The CDR3 sequence: CAISGKTGTSYNEQFF. The CDR3 bases are TGTGCCATCAGTGGGAAGACAGGGACCTCCTACAATGAGCAGTTCTTC.

In DNA form, the CDR3 reads TGTGCCAGCAAGGGACTAGCGGGGGTGGCCACCGGGGAGCTGTTTTTT. Its protein product is CASKGLAGVATGELFF. This sequence joins TRBV12-3 or TRBV12-4 and TRBJ2-2; 14 bases fit TRBD2. This CDR3 has 16 amino acids. V shed 7 bases and J 4 bases; nucleotides not matched to a gene: 5.

This clonotype was detected ten times or more. The chain has TRBV6-2 or TRBV6-3 and TRBJ2-7; 11 bases agree with TRBD1. In germline, CDR1 is MNHEY, CDR2 SVGEGT. CDR3 size: 14 residues. With 9 bases clipped from V and 3 bases from J, the junction kept 7 bases outside the gene matches. CDR3 sequence: CASRRGTGGYEQYF. As DNA, the CDR3 is TGTGCCAGTAGACGCGGGACAGGGGGCTACGAGCAGTACTTC.

This chain links TRBV12-3 or TRBV12-4 with TRBJ2-1; D is perhaps TRBD2 (6 bases). The last part of the DNA fits TRBJ2-7 better; the J call may be wrong. The CDR3 contains 15 residues. CDR3 region: CASSFGGHPYNEQYF. CDR3 coding DNA: TGTGCCAGCAGTTTCGGAGGGCACCCATACAATGAGCAGTACTTC.

This clonotype has a count of ten or more. The V and J genes are TRBV27 and TRBJ2-1; D is uncertain. The CDR3 runs 14 residues. With 3 bases removed from V and 3 bases from J, the gap between germline ends came to 9 bases. CDR1 and CDR2 (germline): MNHEY, SMNVEV (reference sequence). Written as DNA, the CDR3 is TGTGCCAGCAGTTTCCCCGGGTACTACAATGAGCAGTTCTTC. Translation: CASSFPGYYNEQFF.

This clonotype was seen only a few times. A read error may be the cause here, since a much bigger clone is one base away. The gene calls are TRBV7-2 and TRBJ2-3; D not certain. The germline CDR1 and CDR2 sequences are SGHTA and FQGNSA. The CDR3 sequence is 13 residues long. V dropped 5 bases and J dropped 6 bases, with 12 bases sitting between them. DNA of the CDR3: TGTGCCAGCAGCCTAAGGGTTTTGGATACGCAGTATTTT. It codes for CASSLRVLDTQYF. The complete variable domain, with remaining parts taken from reference TRBV7-2 and TRBJ2-3, reads GAGVSQSPSNKVTEKGKDVELRCDPISGHTALYWYRQSLGQGLEFLIYFQGNSAPDKSGLPSDRFSAERTGGSVSTLTIQRTQQEDSAVYLCASSLRVLDTQYFGPGTRLTVL.

The rearrangement links TRBV2 to TRBJ1-5, with TRBD1 identical over 7 bases. CDR3 length: 15 amino acids. Trimming took 6 bases from V and 7 from J; bases not matched to a gene: 12. Germline CDR1 is SNHLY and CDR2 is FYNNEI. For the CDR3, the DNA is TGTGCCAGCAGCCTAGGGACAGAGAGCTTCCAGCCCCAGCATTTT. Its translation is CASSLGTESFQPQHF. Full variable domain (remainder filled in from reference TRBV2 and TRBJ1-5): EPEVTQTPSHQVTQMGQEVILRCVPISNHLYFYWYRQILGQKVEFLVSFYNNEISEKSEIFDDQFSVERPDGSNFTLKIRSTKLEDSAMYFCASSLGTESFQPQHFGDGTRLSIL.

This clonotype has a count of ten or more. The chain couples TRBV20-1 to TRBJ2-2; tentatively, D is TRBD1 (6 bases). Germline CDR1 is DFQATT and CDR2 is SNEGSKA (reference sequence). This CDR3 contains 17 residues. The V gene lost 0 bases and the J gene lost 4 bases, with 18 bases spanning the gap. This chain's CDR3 is CSARDSGAGDRTGELFF. The CDR3 nucleotides read TGCAGTGCTAGAGATTCTGGGGCAGGGGATCGCACCGGGGAGCTGTTTTTT.